This T cell receptor beta chain derives from a study of immune heterogeneity within non-small cell lung tumors. Whole-study results and caveats: Dominant CDR3 beta clonotypes repeated across a patient's tumor loci, while different loci held unique high-frequency clones. Different patients shared few of their high-frequency T-cell receptor beta clonotypes.

The CDR3 spans 14 residues. The germline CDR1 and CDR2 sequences are SNHLY and FYNNEI. With V trimmed by 2 bases and J by 3 bases, 1 base remained unmatched. CDR3 of TCR beta was amplified by multiplex PCR that used 32 V and 13 J primers. TCRdb reprocessed the multiplex PCR reads with MiXCR, giving one entry per CDR3 protein. The sample contains some 3,000 distinct CDR3 sequences, approximately 25% of which appear only once. About this clonotype: Its antigen remains unknown.

Each sample used roughly 590 ng of genomic DNA from bulk tumor tissue. Several widely spaced biopsies per primary tumor were taken during surgery. Patients with untreated, newly diagnosed non-small cell lung cancer underwent curative surgery. The chain couples TRBV2 to TRBJ1-2; TRBD1 agrees at 9 bases. This receptor was obtained from a female donor with non-small cell lung cancer. The sequenced material came from lung tumor tissue. CDR3 sequence (DNA): TGTGCCAGCAGTGAAAGGACAGGGGACTATGGCTACACCTTC. It encodes CASSERTGDYGYTF.